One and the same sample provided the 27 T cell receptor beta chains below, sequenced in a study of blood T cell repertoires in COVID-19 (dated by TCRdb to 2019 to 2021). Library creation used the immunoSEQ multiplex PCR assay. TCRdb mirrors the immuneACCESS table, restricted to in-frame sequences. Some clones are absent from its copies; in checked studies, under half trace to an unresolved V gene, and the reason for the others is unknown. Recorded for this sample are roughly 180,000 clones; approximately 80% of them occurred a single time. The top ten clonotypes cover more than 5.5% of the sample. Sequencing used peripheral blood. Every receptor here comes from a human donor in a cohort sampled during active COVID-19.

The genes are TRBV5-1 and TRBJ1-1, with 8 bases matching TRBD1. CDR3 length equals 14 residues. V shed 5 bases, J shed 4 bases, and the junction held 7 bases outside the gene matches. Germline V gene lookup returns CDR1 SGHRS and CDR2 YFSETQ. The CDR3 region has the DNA TGCGCCAGCAGGGGGAGACAGGGGAGCACTGAAGCTTTCTTT. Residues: CASRGRQGSTEAFF.

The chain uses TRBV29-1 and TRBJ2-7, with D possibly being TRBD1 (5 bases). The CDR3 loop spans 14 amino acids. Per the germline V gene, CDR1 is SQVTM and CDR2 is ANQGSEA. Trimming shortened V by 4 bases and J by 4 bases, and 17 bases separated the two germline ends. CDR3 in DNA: TGCAGCGTTGCTGTCCAGGGTATGGAATACGAGCAGTACTTC. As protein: CSVAVQGMEYEQYF.

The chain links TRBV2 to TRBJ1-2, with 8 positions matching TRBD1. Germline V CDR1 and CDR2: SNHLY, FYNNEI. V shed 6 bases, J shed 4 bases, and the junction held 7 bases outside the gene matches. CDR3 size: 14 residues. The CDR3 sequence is CASSFGQGSYGYTF. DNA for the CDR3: TGTGCCAGCAGCTTCGGACAGGGAAGCTATGGCTACACCTTC.

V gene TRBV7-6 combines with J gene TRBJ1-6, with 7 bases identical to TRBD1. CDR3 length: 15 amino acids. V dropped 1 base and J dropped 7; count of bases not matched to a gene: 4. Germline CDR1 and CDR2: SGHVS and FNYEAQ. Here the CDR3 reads CASSLVPGGNSPLHF. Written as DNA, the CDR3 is TGTGCCAGCAGCTTAGTCCCAGGGGGGAATTCACCCCTCCACTTT.

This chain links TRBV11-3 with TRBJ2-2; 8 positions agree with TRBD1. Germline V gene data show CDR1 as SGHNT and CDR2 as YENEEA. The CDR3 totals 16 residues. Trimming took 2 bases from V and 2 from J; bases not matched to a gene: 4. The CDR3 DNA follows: TGTGCCAGCAGCTTAAACAGGGGGTTCAACACCGGGGAGCTGTTTTTT. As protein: CASSLNRGFNTGELFF.

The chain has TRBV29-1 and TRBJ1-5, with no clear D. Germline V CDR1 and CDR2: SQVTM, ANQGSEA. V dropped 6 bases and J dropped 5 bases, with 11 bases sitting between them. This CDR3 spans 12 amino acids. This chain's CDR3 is CSVQTGDQPQHF. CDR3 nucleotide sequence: TGCAGCGTGCAAACGGGAGATCAGCCCCAGCATTTT.

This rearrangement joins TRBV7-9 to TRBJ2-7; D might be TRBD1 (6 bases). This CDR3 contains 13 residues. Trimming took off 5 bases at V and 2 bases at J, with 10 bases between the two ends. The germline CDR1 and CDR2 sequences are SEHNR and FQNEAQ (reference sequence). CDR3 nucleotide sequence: TGTGCCAGCAGCGCCGGGACAACCTACGAGCAGTACTTC. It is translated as CASSAGTTYEQYF.

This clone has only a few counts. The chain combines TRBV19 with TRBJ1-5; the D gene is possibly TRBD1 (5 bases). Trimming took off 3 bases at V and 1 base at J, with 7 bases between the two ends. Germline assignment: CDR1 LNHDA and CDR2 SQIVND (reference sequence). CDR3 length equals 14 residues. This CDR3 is CASSIRQSNQPQHF. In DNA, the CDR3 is TGTGCCAGTAGTATTCGACAGAGCAATCAGCCCCAGCATTTT.

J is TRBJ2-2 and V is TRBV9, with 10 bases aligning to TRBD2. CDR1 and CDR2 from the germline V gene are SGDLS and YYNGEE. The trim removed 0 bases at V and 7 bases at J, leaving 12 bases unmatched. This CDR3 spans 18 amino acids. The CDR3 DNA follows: TGTGCCAGCAGCGTAGCTTCGGCTAGCGGGGGCGTCGGCGGGGAGCTGTTTTTT. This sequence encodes CASSVASASGGVGGELFF. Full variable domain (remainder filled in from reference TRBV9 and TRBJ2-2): DSGVTQTPKHLITATGQRVTLRCSPRSGDLSVYWYQQSLDQGLQFLIQYYNGEERAKGNILERFSAQQFPDLHSELNLSSLELGDSALYFCASSVASASGGVGGELFFGEGSRLTVL.

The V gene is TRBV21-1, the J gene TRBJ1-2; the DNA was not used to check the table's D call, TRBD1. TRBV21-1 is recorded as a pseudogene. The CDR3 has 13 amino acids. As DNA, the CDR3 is TGTGCCAGCAGACCGACAGGGGGCGATGGCTACACCTTC. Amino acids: CASRPTGGDGYTF.

The CDR3 reads CASSISGNTIYF. The CDR3 coding sequence is TGTGCCAGCAGTATCAGTGGAAACACCATATATTTT. The rearrangement joins TRBV12-3 or TRBV12-4 to TRBJ1-3; D remains unclear. Trimming took off 5 bases at V and 3 bases at J, with 5 bases between the two ends. The CDR3 runs 12 residues.

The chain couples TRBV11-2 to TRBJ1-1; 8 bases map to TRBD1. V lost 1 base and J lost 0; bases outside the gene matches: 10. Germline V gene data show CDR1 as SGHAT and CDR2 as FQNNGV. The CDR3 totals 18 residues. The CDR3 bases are TGTGCCAGCAGCTTAGTGGGCAGGGGGCGGTTTATGAACACTGAAGCTTTCTTT. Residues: CASSLVGRGRFMNTEAFF.

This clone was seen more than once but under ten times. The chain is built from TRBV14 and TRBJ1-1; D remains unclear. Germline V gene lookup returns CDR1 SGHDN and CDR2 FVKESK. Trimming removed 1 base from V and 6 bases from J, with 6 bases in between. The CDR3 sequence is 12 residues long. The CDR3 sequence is CASSQGGAEAFF. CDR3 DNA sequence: TGTGCCAGCAGCCAAGGAGGTGCTGAAGCTTTCTTT.

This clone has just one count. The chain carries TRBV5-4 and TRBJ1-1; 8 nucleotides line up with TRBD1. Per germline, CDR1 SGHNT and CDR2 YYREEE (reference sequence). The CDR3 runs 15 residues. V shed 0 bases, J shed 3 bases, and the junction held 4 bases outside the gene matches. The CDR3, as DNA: TGTGCCAGCAGCTTGGATACAGGGGGTCACACTGAAGCTTTCTTT. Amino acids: CASSLDTGGHTEAFF.

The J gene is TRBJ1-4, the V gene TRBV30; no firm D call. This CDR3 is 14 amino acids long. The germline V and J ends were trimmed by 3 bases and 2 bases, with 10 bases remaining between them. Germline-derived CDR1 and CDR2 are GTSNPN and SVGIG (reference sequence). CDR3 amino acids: CAWRGGLTNEKLFF. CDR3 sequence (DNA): TGTGCCTGGAGGGGCGGACTTACTAATGAAAAACTGTTTTTT.

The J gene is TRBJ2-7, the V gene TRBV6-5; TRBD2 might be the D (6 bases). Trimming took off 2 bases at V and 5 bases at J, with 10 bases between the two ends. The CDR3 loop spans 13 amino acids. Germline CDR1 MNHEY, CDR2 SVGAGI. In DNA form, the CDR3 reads TGTGCCAGCAGTTACCAGACTAGTAACGAGCAGTACTTC. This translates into CASSYQTSNEQYF.

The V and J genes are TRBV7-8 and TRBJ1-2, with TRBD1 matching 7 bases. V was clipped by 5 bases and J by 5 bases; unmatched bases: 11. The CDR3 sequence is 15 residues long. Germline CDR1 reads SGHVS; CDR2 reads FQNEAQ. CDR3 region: CASSLVPGQTYGYTF. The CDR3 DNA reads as TGTGCCAGCAGCCTAGTCCCGGGACAGACTTATGGCTACACCTTC. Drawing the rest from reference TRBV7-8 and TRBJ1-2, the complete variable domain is GAGVSQSPRYKVAKRGQDVALRCDPISGHVSLFWYQQALGQGPEFLTYFQNEAQLDKSGLPSDRFFAERPEGSVSTLKIQRTQQEDSAVYLCASSLVPGQTYGYTFGSGTRLTVV.

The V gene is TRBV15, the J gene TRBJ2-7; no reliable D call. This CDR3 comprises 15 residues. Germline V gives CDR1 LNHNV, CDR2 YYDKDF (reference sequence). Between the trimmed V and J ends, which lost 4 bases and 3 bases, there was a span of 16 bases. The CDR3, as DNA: TGTGCCACCAGCATAGCTGTGGGTCCCAACTACGAGCAGTACTTC. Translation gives CATSIAVGPNYEQYF.

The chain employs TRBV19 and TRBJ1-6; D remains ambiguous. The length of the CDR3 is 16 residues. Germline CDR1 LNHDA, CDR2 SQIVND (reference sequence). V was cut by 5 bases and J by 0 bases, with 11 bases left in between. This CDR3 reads CASSLRVSSYNSPLHF. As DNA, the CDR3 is TGTGCCAGTAGTCTCCGGGTTAGCTCCTATAATTCACCCCTCCACTTT.

CDR3 nucleotide sequence: TGTGCCAGTAGTATTGGCGGGGTTGAAAACTATGGCTACACCTTC. It translates to CASSIGGVENYGYTF. The chain uses TRBV19 and TRBJ1-2; D is unclear. Trimming pared 3 bases from V and 2 bases from J, leaving 13 bases between. The CDR3 is 15 residues long. Germline V lookup: CDR1 LNHDA, CDR2 SQIVND (reference sequence).

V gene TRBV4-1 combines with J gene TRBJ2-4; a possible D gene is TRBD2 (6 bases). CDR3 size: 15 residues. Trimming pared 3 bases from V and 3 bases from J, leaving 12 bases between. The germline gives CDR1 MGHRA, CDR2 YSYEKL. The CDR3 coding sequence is TGCGCCAGCAGCCAGGAGGGTTCGGGCAAAAACATTCAGTACTTC. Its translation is CASSQEGSGKNIQYF.

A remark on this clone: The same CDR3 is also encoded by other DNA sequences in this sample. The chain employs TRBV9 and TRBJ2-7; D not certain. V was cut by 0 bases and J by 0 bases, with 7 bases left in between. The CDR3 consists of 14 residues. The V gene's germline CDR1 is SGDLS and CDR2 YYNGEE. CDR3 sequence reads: CASSVGGSSYEQYF. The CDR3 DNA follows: TGTGCCAGCAGCGTAGGTGGTAGCTCCTACGAGCAGTACTTC.

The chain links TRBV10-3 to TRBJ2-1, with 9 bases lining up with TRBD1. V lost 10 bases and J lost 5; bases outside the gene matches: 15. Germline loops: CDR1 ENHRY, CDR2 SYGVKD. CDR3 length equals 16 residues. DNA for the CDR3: TGTGCCACGGGGGACAGGGCCGCCCAAAGGGACAATGAGCAGTTCTTC. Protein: CATGDRAAQRDNEQFF.

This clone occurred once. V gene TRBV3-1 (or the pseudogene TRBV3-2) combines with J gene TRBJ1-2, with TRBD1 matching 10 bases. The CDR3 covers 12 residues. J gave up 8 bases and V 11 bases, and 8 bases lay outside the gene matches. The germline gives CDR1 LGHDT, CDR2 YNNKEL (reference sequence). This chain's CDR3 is CASRQGAQGYTF. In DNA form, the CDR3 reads TGTGCCTCAAGACAGGGGGCTCAGGGCTACACCTTC.

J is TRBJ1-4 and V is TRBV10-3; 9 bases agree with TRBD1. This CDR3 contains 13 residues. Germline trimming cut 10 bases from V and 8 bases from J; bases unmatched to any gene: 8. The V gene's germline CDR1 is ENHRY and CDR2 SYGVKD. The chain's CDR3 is CATADRGGEKLFF. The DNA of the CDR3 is TGTGCCACCGCGGACAGGGGAGGGGAAAAACTGTTTTTT.

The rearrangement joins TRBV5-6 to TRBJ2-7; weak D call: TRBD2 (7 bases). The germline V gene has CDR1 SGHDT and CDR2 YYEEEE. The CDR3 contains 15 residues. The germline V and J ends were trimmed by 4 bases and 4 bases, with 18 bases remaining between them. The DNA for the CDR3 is TGTGCCAGCAGCATTGGGGGGGCGTGGGGTTACGAGCAGTACTTC. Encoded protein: CASSIGGAWGYEQYF.

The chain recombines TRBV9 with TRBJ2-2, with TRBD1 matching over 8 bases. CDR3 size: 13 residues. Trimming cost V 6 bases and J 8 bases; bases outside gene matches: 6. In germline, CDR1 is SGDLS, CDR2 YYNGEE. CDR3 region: CASKDRGGGELFF. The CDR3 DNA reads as TGTGCCAGCAAAGACAGGGGAGGTGGGGAGCTGTTTTTT.